These T cell receptor beta chains were read from a single sample in a study of blood T cell repertoires in COVID-19. The method was immunoSEQ multiplex PCR; TCRdb's version includes in-frame clones alone and lacks a portion of them. Of around 120,000 clones in the sample, 88% are singletons; the top ten hold roughly 1.4%. Sequencing input: peripheral blood. Receptor source: a human donor in a cohort sampled during active COVID-19. CDR3s include the opening cysteine and the closing phenylalanine or tryptophan. The D gene is left open where the match is weak. Rows give clone size only sometimes, using once, few, many, or a class for an expanded clone.

D gene,J gene,V gene,clone size,CDR3 DNA,CDR3 protein
NA,TRBJ1-1,TRBV5-4,NA,TGTGCCAGCAGCGGGGGAGGGGCGGTGAACACTGAAGCTTTCTTT,CASSGGGAVNTEAFF
NA,TRBJ2-2,TRBV4-2,NA,TGTGCCAGCAGCCAAGATCAGGGGCCCACCGGGGAGCTGTTTTTT,CASSQDQGPTGELFF
TRBD1,TRBJ2-2,TRBV5-7,NA,TGTGCCAGCAGCTCCCTAAGGGCCAGAGGACAGGGGGAACTGTTTTTT,CASSSLRARGQGELFF
NA,TRBJ1-5,TRBV28,NA,TGTGCCAGCACAAGGGGTCCCTCTCAGCCCCAGCATTTT,CASTRGPSQPQHF
TRBD1,TRBJ2-7,TRBV29-1,NA,TGCAGCGTTGAAGGGGACAGGGAATCGTACGAGCAGTACTTC,CSVEGDRESYEQYF
TRBD1,TRBJ1-2,TRBV6-6,NA,TGTGCCAGCAGTTTCGGGACAGGCCTGTTGTATGGCTACACCTTC,CASSFGTGLLYGYTF
TRBD1,TRBJ2-7,TRBV4-1,NA,TGCGCCAGCAGCAAACACAGTTCGGGGACAGCATCCTACGAGCAGTACTTC,CASSKHSSGTASYEQYF
TRBD2,TRBJ2-7,TRBV7-6,once,TGTGCCAGCAGCGCCGGGACTAGCGACCCCTACGAGCAGTACTTC,CASSAGTSDPYEQYF
NA,TRBJ1-3,TRBV4-2,NA,TGTGCCAGCAGCCAAGAAGCCGTCTCTGGAAACACCATATATTTT,CASSQEAVSGNTIYF
NA,TRBJ2-7,TRBV29-1,few,TGCAGCGTTGATTCAACAGACTCCTACGAGCAGTACTTC,CSVDSTDSYEQYF
TRBD2,TRBJ2-5,TRBV10-3,NA,TGTGCCACCCTAGCGGGGGAGACCCAGTACTTC,CATLAGETQYF
TRBD1,TRBJ1-1,TRBV14,NA,TGTGCCAGCAGCCATCGACAGGGATCAATGAACACTGAAGCTTTCTTT,CASSHRQGSMNTEAFF
NA,TRBJ2-3,TRBV5-1,NA,TGCGCCAGCAGCTTGGCTAACCCCACAGATACGCAGTATTTT,CASSLANPTDTQYF
TRBD1,TRBJ1-5,TRBV4-1,few,TGCGCCAGCAGCCCCCGGACAGGGGGCGAGTCCCAGCATTTT,CASSPRTGGESQHF
TRBD2,TRBJ2-3,TRBV28,NA,TGTGCCAGCAGCCTGGGACTACCGGGGGGGACAGATACGCAGTATTTT,CASSLGLPGGTDTQYF
TRBD1,TRBJ1-3,TRBV4-1,NA,TGCGCCAGCAGCCCCCGGGACAGGGTTACCAGCTCTGGAAACACCATATATTTT,CASSPRDRVTSSGNTIYF
NA,TRBJ2-2,TRBV5-6,NA,TGTGCCAGCAGGCGGGGGAACACCGGGGAGCTGTTTTTT,CASRRGNTGELFF
TRBD2,TRBJ2-5,TRBV5-1,NA,TGCGCCAGCAGCTTAGGACTAGCGGGGGGAGAGACCCAGTACTTC,CASSLGLAGGETQYF
NA,TRBJ1-1,TRBV12-3/TRBV12-4,once,TGTGCCAGCAGTTTGAGTTCCGAAGCTTTCTTT,CASSLSSEAFF
NA,TRBJ2-7,TRBV29-1,NA,TGCAGCGTTGCGACAGAAGCCTACGAGCAGTACTTC,CSVATEAYEQYF
TRBD2,TRBJ2-7,TRBV19,NA,TGTGCCAGTAGTATTCCGGGACTAACGGTCGGCGAGCAGTACTTC,CASSIPGLTVGEQYF
TRBD1,TRBJ1-1,TRBV4-1,NA,TGCGCCAGCAGCCAAAGGACAGGGGGAACTGAAGCTTTCTTT,CASSQRTGGTEAFF
TRBD1,TRBJ1-3,TRBV4-2,NA,TGTGCCAGCAGCCAAGATTTAGGGACAGCTGGAAACACCATATATTTT,CASSQDLGTAGNTIYF
NA,TRBJ1-1,TRBV19,NA,TGTGCCAGTAGGAATCCATGGGGGCGACCTGAAGCTTTCTTT,CASRNPWGRPEAFF
TRBD1,TRBJ1-5,TRBV19,NA,TGTGCCAGTAGTAGCCATCCGGGACAGGGTGTAAATCAGCCCCAGCATTTT,CASSSHPGQGVNQPQHF
NA,TRBJ1-4,TRBV7-6,NA,TGTGCCAGCAGCTCATGGGGAGCTAATGAAAAACTGTTTTTT,CASSSWGANEKLFF
NA,TRBJ1-1,TRBV30,NA,TGTGCCTGGAGTAGGGGTCCAGGGGACACTGAAGCTTTCTTT,CAWSRGPGDTEAFF
NA,TRBJ1-3,TRBV29-1,NA,TGCAGCGCCCTACCAGGGCCTGGAAACACCATATATTTT,CSALPGPGNTIYF
TRBD2,TRBJ2-7,TRBV6-5,once,TGTGCCAGCAGTCTCTTAGCGGGGAGGGCCTACGAGCAGTACTTC,CASSLLAGRAYEQYF
TRBD2,TRBJ2-3,TRBV6-1,once,TGTGCCAGCAGTGCTGGGAGGACTAGCGGGGGCACAGATACGCAGTATTTT,CASSAGRTSGGTDTQYF
TRBD2,TRBJ2-5,TRBV6-5,few,TGTGCCAGCAGCCAGACTAGCGGGGACCAAGAGACCCAGTACTTC,CASSQTSGDQETQYF
NA,TRBJ2-2,TRBV27,NA,TGTGCCAGCACTCCTCGTGGGGGCCGGGGCGGGGAGCTGTTTTTT,CASTPRGGRGGELFF
TRBD2,TRBJ2-5,TRBV15,NA,TGTGCCACCAGCAGGAAGACTAGCGGGGGGCAAGAGACCCAGTACTTC,CATSRKTSGGQETQYF
TRBD2,TRBJ2-7,TRBV27,NA,TGTGCCAGCAGTTCGACTAGCGGGAGCTACGAGCAGTACTTC,CASSSTSGSYEQYF
TRBD2,TRBJ2-1,TRBV7-2,NA,TGTGCCAGCAGCTCTGGGGCTAGCGGGAGCTACAATGAGCAGTTCTTC,CASSSGASGSYNEQFF
TRBD2,TRBJ2-7,TRBV28,NA,TGTGCCAGCAGTCCCTTGACTAGCGGGAGGGCTTACGAGCAGTACTTC,CASSPLTSGRAYEQYF
TRBD2,TRBJ2-3,TRBV29-1,NA,TGCAGCGCCGAGACCCTAGCGGGCGACACAGATACGCAGTATTTT,CSAETLAGDTDTQYF
NA,TRBJ1-1,TRBV3-1/TRBV3-2,NA,TGTGCCAGCAGCCAAGGGGACTTTGAAGCTTTCTTT,CASSQGDFEAFF
TRBD1,TRBJ2-3,TRBV27,NA,TGTGCCAGCAGTCCCTGGACAGGGAGCGTAGATACGCAGTATTTT,CASSPWTGSVDTQYF
TRBD2,TRBJ2-2,TRBV4-2,NA,TGTGCCAGCAGCCAGGAACTAGCGGGAGAGACCGGGGAGCTGTTTTTT,CASSQELAGETGELFF
TRBD1,TRBJ2-3,TRBV28,NA,TGTGCCAGCAGTTCCCCCGGACAGGGACGCACAGATACGCAGTATTTT,CASSSPGQGRTDTQYF
NA,TRBJ1-5,TRBV10-3,NA,TGTGCCATCAGTGAGTCGGGGGGATCTAGCAATCAGCCCCAGCATTTT,CAISESGGSSNQPQHF
NA,TRBJ1-2,TRBV3-1/TRBV3-2,NA,TGTGCCAGCAGCCAAGTCGGATCGGAGGGAGGGGGTGGCTACACCTTC,CASSQVGSEGGGGYTF
TRBD2,TRBJ2-7,TRBV6-6,NA,TGTGCCAGCAACATAGCGGGACCAGCCTACGAGCAGTACTTC,CASNIAGPAYEQYF
NA,TRBJ2-5,TRBV6-6,NA,TGTGCCAGCAGTTACCCCGGGACATTAAAAGAGACCCAGTACTTC,CASSYPGTLKETQYF